This T cell receptor (beta chain) was documented in a study of blood T cells in healthy people across ages. Study-wide points: Whereas aged donors had fewer naive CD4+ cells, long-lived donors had more of them and higher diversity. Across the age range, TCR beta diversity per million T cells fell in a roughly linear way.

Each donor's blood draw was approximately 10 milliliters of peripheral blood. The CDR3 totals 19 residues. Trimming stripped 5 bases from V and 1 base from J, with 27 bases between. A few counts support this clonotype. Its antigen is currently unknown. Next came a second PCR, run for about 7 to 12 cycles, which used a sample-barcoded 5' primer along with a J-beta primer mix. From the 5' RACE reads, TCRdb called clonotypes with MiXCR, one entry per CDR3 protein. The top ten clones hold about an eighth of a sample with fewer than 900,000 distinct CDR3 sequences, 35% to 40% of them seen once. The J gene is TRBJ2-7, the V gene TRBV12-3 or TRBV12-4; D is perhaps TRBD2 (5 bases). The sample was blood. The clonotype originates from a man between 18 and 35 years old in good health. The CDR3 spells CASSASRLLRRNWSYEQYF. DNA for the CDR3: TGTGCCAGCAGTGCTAGCAGGCTACTTAGGAGGAATTGGTCCTACGAGCAGTACTTC.